This TCR beta chain was sequenced for a study of CD8+ T cells in alopecia areata. Notes on the study in general: Normal skin's resident alphabeta T cells are sequenced alongside lesional scalp T cells. In lesional scalp, particularly from alopecia totalis/universalis, clonality was higher than in normal scalp. Possibly as an HLA-related effect, TCR sharing across patients appeared less clear than in mice.

In the case of this clone: Its cognate antigen is unknown.

PBMCs provided sorted CD4+ and CD8+ T cells. Isolated RNA was reverse transcribed into cDNA used as the sequencing template. Some clones are missing from TCRdb's copy, which holds only in-frame ones; the method was immunoSEQ multiplex PCR. The data contain 200,000 to 250,000 clones, roughly 50% of them seen just once; the ten biggest clones take up roughly 5.3%. The material sequenced was CD8+ T cells sorted from blood. The sequence was obtained from a human donor in good health.

The CDR3 region is CASSLESSGNGRNYGYTF. The CDR3 region has the DNA TGCGCCAGCAGCTTGGAAAGTTCGGGGAATGGGAGAAACTATGGCTACACCTTC. The chain employs TRBV5-1 and TRBJ1-2; no clear D gene. Germline V gene lookup returns CDR1 SGHRS and CDR2 YFSETQ. Trimming left V 0 bases short and J 2 bases short, with 20 bases between. The CDR3 contains 18 residues.